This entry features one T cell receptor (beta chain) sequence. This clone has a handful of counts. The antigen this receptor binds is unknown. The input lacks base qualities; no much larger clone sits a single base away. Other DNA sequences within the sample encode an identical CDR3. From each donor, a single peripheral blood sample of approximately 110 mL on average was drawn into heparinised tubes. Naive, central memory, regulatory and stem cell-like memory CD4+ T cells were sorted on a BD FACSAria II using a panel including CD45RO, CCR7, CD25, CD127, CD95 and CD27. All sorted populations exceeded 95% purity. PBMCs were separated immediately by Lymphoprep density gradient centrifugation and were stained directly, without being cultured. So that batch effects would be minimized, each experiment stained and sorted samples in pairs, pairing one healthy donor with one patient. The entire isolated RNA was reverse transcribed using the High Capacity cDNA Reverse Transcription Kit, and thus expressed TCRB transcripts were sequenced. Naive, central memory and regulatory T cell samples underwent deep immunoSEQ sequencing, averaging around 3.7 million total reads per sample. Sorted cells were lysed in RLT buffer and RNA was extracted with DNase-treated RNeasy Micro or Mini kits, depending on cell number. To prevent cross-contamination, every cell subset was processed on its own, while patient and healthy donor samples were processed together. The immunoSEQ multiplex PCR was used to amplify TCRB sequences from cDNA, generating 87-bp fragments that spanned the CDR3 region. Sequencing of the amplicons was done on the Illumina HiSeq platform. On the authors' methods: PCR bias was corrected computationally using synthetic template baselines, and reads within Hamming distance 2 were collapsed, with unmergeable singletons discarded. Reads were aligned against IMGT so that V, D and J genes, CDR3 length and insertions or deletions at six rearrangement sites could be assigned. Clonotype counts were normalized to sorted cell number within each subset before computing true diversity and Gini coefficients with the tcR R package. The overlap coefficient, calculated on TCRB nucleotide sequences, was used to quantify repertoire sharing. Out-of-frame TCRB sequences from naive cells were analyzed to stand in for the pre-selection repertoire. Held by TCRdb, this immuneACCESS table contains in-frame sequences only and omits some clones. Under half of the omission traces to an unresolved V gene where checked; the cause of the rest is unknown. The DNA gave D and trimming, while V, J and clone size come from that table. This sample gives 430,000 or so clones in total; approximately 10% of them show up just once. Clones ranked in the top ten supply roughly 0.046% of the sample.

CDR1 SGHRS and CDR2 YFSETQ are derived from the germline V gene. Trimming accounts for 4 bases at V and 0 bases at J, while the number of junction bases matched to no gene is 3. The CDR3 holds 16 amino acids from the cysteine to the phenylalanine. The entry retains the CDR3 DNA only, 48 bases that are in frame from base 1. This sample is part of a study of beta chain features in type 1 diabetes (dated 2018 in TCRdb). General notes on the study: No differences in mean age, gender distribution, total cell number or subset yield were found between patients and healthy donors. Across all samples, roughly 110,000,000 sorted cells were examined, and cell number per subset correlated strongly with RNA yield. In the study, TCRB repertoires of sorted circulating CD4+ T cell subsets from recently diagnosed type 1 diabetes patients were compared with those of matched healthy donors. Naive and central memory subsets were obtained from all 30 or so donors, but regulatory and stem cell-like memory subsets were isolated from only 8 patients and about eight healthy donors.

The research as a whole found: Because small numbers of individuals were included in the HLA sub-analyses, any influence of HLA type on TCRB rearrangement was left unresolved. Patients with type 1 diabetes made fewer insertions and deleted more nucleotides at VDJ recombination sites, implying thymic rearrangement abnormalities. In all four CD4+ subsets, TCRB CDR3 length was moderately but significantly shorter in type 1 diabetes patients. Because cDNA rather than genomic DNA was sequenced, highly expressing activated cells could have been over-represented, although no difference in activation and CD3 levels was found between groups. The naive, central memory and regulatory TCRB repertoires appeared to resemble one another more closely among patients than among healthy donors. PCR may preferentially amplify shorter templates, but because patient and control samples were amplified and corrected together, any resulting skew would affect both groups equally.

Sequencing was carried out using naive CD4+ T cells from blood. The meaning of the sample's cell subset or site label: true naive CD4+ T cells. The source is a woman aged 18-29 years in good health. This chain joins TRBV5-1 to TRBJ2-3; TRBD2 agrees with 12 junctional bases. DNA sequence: TGCGCCAGCAGCACAGGGACTAGCGGGAGCACAGATACGCAGTATTTT. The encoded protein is CASSTGTSGSTDTQYF.